The text below deals with one T cell receptor (beta chain). Peripheral blood CD8+ and CD4+ T cells were profiled by TCR beta sequencing. Negative isolation was applied to CD8+ and CD4+ T cells, and FACS enrichment was applied to TEMRA cells. This record comes from a study of CD8 T cells in Susac syndrome. Trimming stripped 5 bases from V and 11 bases from J, with 16 bases between. Germline CDR1 is SGHTA and CDR2 is FQGNSA. The CDR3 loop spans 12 amino acids. With random hexamers, reverse transcription was performed on roughly 0.5 to 1 ug of RNA. Multiplex immunoSEQ PCR targeted 54 Vbeta and 13 Jbeta TCR beta segments. TCRdb redid the calling of the immunoSEQ multiplex PCR reads with MiXCR, one entry per CDR3 protein. The table shows around 99,000 distinct CDR3 sequences, with around 95% occurring only once.

The source material was CD4+ T cells from PBMCs. The V call is TRBV7-2, the J call TRBJ2-7; D might be TRBD1 (7 bases). This receptor was taken from a human donor in good health. The CDR3 nucleotides read TGTGCCAGCAGCGCGGGACAGAGGATAGAGTACTTC. Translating it yields CASSAGQRIEYF. The full variable domain, its missing parts supplied by reference TRBV7-2 and TRBJ2-7, is GAGVSQSPSNKVTEKGKDVELRCDPISGHTALYWYRQSLGQGLEFLIYFQGNSAPDKSGLPSDRFSAERTGGSVSTLTIQRTQQEDSAVYLCASSAGQRIEYFGPGTRLTVT.